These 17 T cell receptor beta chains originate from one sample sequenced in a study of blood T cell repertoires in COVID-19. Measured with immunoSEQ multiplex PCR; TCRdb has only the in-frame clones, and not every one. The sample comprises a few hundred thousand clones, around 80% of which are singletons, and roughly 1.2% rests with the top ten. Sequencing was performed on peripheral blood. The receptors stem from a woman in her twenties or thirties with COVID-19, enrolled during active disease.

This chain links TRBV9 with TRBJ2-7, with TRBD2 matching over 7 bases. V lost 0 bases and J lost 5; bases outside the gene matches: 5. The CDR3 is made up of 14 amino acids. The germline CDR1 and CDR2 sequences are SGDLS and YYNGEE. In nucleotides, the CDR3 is TGTGCCAGCAGCGTAGAGGCGGGAGACAACGAGCAGTACTTC. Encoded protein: CASSVEAGDNEQYF.

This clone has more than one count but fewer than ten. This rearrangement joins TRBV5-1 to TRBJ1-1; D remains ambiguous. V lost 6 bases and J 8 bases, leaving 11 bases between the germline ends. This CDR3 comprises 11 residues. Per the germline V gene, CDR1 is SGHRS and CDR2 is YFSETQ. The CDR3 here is CASIGNGEAFF. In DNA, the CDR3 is TGCGCCAGCATCGGGAATGGCGAAGCTTTCTTT.

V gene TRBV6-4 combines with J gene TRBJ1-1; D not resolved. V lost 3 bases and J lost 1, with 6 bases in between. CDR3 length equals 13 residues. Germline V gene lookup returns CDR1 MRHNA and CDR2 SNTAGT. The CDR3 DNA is TGTGCCAGCAGTGAAGGAGAGAACACTGAAGCTTTCTTT. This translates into CASSEGENTEAFF.

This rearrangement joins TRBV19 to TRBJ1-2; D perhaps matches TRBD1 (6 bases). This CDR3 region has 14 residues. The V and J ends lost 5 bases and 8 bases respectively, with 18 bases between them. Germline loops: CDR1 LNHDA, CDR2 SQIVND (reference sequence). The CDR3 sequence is CASSPRLLRGGYTF. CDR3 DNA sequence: TGTGCCAGTAGTCCTAGACTTCTAAGGGGGGGCTACACCTTC.

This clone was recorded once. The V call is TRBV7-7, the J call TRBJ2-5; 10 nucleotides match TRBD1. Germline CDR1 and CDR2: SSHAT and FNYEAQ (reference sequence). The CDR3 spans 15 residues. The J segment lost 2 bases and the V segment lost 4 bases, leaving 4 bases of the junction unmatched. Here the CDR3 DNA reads TGTGCCAGCAGCTCGGGACAGGGGACACAAGAGACCCAGTACTTC. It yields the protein CASSSGQGTQETQYF. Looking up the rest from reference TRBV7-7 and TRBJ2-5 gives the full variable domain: GAGVSQSPRYKVTKRGQDVTLRCDPISSHATLYWYQQALGQGPEFLTYFNYEAQPDKSGLPSDRFSAERPEGSISTLTIQRTEQRDSAMYRCASSSGQGTQETQYFGPGTRLLVL.

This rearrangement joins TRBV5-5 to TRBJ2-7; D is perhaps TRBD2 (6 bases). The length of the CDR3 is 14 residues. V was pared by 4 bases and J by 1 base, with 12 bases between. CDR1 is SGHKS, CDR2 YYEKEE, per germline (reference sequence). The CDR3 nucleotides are TGTGCCAGCAGCCCCGGGAGACAGTCCTACGAGCAGTACTTC. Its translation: CASSPGRQSYEQYF. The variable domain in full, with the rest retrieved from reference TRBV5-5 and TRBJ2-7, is DAGVTQSPTHLIKTRGQQVTLRCSPISGHKSVSWYQQVLGQGPQFIFQYYEKEERGRGNFPDRFSARQFPNYSSELNVNALLLGDSALYLCASSPGRQSYEQYFGPGTRLTVT.

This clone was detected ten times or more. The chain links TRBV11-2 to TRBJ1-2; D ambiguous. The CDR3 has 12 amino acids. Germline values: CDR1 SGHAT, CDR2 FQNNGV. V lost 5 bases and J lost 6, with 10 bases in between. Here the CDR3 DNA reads TGTGCCAGCAGCCGGGATAGAAATGGCTACACCTTC. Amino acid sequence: CASSRDRNGYTF.

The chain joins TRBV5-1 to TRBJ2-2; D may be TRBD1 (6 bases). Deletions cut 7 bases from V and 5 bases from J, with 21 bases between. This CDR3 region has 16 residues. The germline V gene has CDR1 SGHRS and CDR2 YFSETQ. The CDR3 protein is CASSPSRTEITGELFF. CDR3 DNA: TGCGCCAGCTCCCCCTCCAGGACAGAAATTACCGGGGAGCTGTTTTTT. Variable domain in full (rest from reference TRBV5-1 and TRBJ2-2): KAGVTQTPRYLIKTRGQQVTLSCSPISGHRSVSWYQQTPGQGLQFLFEYFSETQRNKGNFPGRFSGRQFSNSRSEMNVSTLELGDSALYLCASSPSRTEITGELFFGEGSRLTVL.

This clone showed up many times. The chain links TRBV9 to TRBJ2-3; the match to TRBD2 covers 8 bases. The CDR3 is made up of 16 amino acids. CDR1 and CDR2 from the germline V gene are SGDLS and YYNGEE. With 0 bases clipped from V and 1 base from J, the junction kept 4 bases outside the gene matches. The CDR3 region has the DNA TGTGCCAGCAGCGTAGACGGGGGGGCCGGCACAGATACGCAGTATTTT. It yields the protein CASSVDGGAGTDTQYF. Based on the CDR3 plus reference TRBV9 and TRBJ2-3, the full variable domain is DSGVTQTPKHLITATGQRVTLRCSPRSGDLSVYWYQQSLDQGLQFLIQYYNGEERAKGNILERFSAQQFPDLHSELNLSSLELGDSALYFCASSVDGGAGTDTQYFGPGTRLTVL.

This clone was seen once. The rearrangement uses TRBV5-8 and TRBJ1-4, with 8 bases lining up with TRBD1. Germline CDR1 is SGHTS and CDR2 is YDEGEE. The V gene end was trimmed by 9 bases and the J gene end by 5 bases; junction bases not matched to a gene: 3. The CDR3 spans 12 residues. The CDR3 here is CATWDRNEKLFF. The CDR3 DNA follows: TGTGCCACCTGGGACAGGAATGAAAAACTGTTTTTT.

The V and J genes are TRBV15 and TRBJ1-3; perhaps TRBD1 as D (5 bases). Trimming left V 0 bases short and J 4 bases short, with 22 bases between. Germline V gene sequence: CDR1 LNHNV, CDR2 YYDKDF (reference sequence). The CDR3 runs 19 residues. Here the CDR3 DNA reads TGTGCCACCAGCAGAGATTATGAGACAGCAGGGCCTGCCGGAAACACCATATATTTT. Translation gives CATSRDYETAGPAGNTIYF.

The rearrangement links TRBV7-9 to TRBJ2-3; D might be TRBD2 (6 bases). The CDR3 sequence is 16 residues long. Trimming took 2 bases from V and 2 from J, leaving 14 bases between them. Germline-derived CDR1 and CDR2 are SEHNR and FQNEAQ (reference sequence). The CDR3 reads CASSLNPGRITDTQYF. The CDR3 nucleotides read TGTGCCAGCAGCTTAAACCCAGGGAGGATCACAGATACGCAGTATTTT.

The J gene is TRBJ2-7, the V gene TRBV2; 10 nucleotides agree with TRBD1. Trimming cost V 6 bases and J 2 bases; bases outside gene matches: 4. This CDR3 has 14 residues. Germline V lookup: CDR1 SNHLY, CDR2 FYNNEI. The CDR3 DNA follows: TGTGCCAGCAGGGGACAGGGGATCACCTACGAGCAGTACTTC. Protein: CASRGQGITYEQYF.

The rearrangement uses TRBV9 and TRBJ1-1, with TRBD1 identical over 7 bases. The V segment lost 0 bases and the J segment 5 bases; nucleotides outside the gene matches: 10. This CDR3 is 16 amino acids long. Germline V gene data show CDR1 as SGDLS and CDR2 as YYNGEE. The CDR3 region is CASSVDGDRAGTEAFF. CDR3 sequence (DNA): TGTGCCAGCAGCGTAGATGGCGACAGGGCGGGAACTGAAGCTTTCTTT.

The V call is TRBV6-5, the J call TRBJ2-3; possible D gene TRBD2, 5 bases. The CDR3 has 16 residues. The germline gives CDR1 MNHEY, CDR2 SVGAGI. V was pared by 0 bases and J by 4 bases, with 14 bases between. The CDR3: CASSYSPLTGADTQYF. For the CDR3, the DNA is TGTGCCAGCAGTTACTCGCCCCTCACCGGGGCAGATACGCAGTATTTT.

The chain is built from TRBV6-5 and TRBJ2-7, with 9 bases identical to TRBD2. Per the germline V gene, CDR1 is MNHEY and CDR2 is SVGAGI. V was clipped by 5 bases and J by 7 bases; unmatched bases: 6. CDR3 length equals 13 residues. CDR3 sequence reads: CASSLAGLGEQYF. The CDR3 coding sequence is TGTGCCAGCAGTCTAGCGGGACTCGGAGAGCAGTACTTC.

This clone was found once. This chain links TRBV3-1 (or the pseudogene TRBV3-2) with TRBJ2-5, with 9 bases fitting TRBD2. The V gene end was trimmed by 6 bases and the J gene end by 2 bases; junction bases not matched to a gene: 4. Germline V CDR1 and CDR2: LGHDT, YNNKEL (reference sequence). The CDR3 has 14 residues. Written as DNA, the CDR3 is TGTGCCAGCAGGCAACTAGCGGGTCAAGAGACCCAGTACTTC. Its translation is CASRQLAGQETQYF.